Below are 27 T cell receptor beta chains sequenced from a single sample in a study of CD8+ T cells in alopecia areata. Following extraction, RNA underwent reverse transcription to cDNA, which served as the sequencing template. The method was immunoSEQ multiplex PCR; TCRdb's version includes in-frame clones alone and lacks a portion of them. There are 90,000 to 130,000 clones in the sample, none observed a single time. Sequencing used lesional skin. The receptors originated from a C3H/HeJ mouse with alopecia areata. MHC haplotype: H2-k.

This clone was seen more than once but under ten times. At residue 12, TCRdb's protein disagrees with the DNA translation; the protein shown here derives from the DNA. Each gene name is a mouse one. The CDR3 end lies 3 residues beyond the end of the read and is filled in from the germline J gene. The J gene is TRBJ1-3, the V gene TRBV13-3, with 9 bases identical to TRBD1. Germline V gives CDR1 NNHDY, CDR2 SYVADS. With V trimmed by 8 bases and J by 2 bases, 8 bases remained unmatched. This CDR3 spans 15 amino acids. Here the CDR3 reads CARVPGQGPGNTLYF. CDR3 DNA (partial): TGTGCCAGGGTTCCGGGACAGGGACCTGGAAATACG.

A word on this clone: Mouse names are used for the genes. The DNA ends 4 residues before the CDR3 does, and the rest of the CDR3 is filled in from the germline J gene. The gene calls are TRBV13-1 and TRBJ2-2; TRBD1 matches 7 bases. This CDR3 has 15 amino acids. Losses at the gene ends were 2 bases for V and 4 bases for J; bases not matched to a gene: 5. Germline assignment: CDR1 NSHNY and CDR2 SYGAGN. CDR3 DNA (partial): TGTGCCAGCAGTGAGACAGGGTGGGGCACCGGG. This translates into CASSETGWGTG. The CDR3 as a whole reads CASSETGWGTGQLYF.

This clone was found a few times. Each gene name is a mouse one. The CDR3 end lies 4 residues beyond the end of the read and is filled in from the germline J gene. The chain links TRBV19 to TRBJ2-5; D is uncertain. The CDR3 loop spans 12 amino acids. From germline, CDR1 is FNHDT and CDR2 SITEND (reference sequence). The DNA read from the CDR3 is TGTGCCAGCAGCCCTAGAGGGGAC. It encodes CASSPRGD. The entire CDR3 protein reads CASSPRGDTQYF.

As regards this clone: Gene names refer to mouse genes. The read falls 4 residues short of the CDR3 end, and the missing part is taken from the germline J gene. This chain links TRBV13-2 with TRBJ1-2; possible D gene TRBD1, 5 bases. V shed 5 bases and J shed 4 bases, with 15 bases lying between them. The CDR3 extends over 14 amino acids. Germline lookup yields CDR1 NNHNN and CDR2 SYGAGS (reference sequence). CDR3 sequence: CASGDWGEGSDYTF. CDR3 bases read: TGTGCCAGCGGGGATTGGGGGGAGGGCTCC.

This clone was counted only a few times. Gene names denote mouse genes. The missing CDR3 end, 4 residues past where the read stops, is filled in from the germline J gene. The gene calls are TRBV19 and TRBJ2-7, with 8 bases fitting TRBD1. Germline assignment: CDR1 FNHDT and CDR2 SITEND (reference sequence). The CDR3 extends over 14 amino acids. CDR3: CASSIETGDDEQYF. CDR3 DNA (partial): TGTGCCAGCAGTATAGAGACAGGGGACGAT.

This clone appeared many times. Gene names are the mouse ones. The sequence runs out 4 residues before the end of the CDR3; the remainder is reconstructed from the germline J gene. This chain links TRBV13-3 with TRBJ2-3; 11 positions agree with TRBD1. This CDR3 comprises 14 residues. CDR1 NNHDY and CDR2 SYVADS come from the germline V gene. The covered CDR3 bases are TGTGCCAGCCGCCTGGGACAGGGGGGAGAA. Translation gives CASRLGQGGE. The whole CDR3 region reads CASRLGQGGETLYF.

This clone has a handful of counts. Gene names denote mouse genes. Partial CDR3 DNA: TGTGCCAGCAGTGATACAGGGGAGGACTCCTAT. This encodes CASSDTGEDSY. The entire CDR3 protein reads CASSDTGEDSYEQYF. V and J are TRBV13-3 and TRBJ2-7; 7 bases are shared with TRBD1. The read is 4 residues too short to cover the CDR3 end, so that end is filled in from the germline J gene. The J segment lost 0 bases and the V segment lost 1 base, leaving 4 bases of the junction unmatched. The CDR3 spans 15 residues. Germline V gene data show CDR1 as NNHDY and CDR2 as SYVADS.

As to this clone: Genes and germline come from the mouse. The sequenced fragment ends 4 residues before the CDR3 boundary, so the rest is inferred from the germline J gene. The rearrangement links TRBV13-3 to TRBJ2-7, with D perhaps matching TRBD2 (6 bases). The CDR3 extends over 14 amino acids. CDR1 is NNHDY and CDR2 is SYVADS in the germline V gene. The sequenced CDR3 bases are TGTGCCAGCAGGACCCCGGGACTTCCTTAT. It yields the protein CASRTPGLPY. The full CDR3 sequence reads CASRTPGLPYEQYF.

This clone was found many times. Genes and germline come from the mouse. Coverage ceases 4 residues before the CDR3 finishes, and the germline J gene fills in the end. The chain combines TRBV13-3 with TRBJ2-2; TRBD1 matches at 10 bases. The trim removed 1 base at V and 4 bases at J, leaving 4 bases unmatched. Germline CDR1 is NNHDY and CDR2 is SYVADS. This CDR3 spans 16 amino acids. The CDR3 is CASSDTGQGSTGQLYF. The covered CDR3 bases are TGTGCCAGCAGTGATACGGGACAGGGGAGCACCGGG.

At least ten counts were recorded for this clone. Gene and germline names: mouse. The DNA read from the CDR3 is TGTGCCAGCAGTGAACTCGGGACAGGGATCAACGAA. As protein: CASSELGTGINE. The complete CDR3 protein is CASSELGTGINERLFF. The chain links TRBV13-3 to TRBJ1-4, with 9 bases aligning to TRBD1. The CDR3 end is not reached by the read, which stops 4 residues before it; the germline J gene fills it in. The CDR3 has 16 amino acids. Trimming at V came to 2 bases and at J to 4 bases, leaving 6 bases not matched to a gene. Per the germline V gene, CDR1 is NNHDY and CDR2 is SYVADS.

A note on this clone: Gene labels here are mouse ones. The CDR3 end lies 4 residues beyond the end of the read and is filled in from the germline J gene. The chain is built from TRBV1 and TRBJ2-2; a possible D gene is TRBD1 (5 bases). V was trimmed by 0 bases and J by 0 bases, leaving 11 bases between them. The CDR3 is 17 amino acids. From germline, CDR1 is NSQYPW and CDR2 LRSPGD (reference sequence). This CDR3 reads CTCSADPDIANTGQLYF. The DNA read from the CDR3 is TGCACCTGCAGTGCAGACCCGGACATTGCAAACACCGGG.

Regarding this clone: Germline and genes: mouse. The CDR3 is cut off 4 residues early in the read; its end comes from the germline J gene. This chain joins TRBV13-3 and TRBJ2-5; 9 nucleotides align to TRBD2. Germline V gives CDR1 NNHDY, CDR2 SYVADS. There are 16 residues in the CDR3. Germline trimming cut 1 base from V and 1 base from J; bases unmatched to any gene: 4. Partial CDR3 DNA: TGTGCCAGCAGTGATATTGGGGGGGCCTACCAAGAC. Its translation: CASSDIGGAYQD. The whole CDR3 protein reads CASSDIGGAYQDTQYF. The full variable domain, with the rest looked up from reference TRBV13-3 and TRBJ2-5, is EAAVTQSPRSKVAVTGGKVTLSCHQTNNHDYMYWYRQDTGHGLRLIHYSYVADSTEKGDIPDGYKASRPSQENFSLILELASLSQTAVYFCASSDIGGAYQDTQYFGPGTRLLVL.

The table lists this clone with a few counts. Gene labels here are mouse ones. The CDR3 protein is CASSRDLGEYAEQFF. The part of the CDR3 DNA that was read is TGTGCTAGCAGTAGAGATTTGGGGGAGTATGCT. The V call is TRBV17, the J call TRBJ2-1; D possibly corresponds to TRBD2 (6 bases). The read halts 4 residues ahead of the CDR3 end, with the missing end drawn from the germline J gene. The CDR3 totals 15 residues. Per germline, CDR1 MNHDT and CDR2 YYDKIL. V shed 0 bases and J shed 4 bases, with 10 bases lying between them.

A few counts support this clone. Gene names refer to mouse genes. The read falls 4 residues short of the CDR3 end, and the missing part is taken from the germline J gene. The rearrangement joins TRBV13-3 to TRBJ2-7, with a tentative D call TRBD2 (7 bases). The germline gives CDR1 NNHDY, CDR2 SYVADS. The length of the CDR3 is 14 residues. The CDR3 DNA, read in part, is TGTGCCAGCAGTGATCGGGGGGCCCGATAT. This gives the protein CASSDRGARY. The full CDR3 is CASSDRGARYEQYF.

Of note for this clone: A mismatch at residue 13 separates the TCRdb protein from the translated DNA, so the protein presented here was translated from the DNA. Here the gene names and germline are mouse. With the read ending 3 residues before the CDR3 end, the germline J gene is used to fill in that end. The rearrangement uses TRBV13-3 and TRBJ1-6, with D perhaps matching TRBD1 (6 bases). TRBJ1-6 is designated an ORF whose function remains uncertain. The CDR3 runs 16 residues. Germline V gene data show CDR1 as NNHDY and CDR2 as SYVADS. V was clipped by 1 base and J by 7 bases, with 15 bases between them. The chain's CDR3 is CASSDKGLQGNSPLYF. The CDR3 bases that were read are TGTGCCAGCAGTGATAAGGGCCTTCAGGGGAATTCGCCC.

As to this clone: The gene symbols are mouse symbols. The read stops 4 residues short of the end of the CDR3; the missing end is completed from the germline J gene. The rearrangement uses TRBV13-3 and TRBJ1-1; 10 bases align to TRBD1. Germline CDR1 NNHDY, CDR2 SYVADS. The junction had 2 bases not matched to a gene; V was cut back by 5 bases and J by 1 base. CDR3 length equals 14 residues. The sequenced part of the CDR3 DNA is TGTGCCAGCAGGGACAGGGGGGGGAACACA. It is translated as CASRDRGGNT. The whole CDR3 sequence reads CASRDRGGNTEVFF.

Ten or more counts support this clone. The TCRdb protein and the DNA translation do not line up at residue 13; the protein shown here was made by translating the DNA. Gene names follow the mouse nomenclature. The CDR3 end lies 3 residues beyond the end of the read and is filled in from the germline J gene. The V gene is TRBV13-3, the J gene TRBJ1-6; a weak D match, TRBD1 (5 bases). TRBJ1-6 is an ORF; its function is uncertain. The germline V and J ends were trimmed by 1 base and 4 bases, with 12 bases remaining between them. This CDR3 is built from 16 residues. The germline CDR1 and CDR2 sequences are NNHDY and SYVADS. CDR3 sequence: CASSDTRGQYNSPLYF. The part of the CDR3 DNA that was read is TGTGCCAGCAGTGATACCCGCGGACAATATAATTCGCCC.

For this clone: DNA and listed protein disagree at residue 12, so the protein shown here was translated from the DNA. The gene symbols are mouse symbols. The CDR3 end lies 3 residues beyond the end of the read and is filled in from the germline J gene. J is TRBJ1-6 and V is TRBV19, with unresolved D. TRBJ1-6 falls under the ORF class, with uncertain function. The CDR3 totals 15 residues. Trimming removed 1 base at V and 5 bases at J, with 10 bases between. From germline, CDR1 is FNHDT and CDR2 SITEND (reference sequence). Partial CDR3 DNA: TGTGCCAGCAGTATACTCTCCACAGATAATTCGCCC. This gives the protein CASSILSTDNSP. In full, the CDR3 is CASSILSTDNSPLYF.

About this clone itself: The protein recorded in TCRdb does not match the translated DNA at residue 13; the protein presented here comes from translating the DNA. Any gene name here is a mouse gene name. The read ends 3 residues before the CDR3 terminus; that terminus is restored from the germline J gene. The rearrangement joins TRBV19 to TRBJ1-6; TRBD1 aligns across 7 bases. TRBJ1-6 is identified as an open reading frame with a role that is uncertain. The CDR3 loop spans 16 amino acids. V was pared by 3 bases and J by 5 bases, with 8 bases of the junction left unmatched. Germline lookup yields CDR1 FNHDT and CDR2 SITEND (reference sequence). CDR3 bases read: TGTGCCAGCAGTAAACCTGACAGGGACGATAATTCGCCC. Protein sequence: CASSKPDRDDNSP. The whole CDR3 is CASSKPDRDDNSPLYF.

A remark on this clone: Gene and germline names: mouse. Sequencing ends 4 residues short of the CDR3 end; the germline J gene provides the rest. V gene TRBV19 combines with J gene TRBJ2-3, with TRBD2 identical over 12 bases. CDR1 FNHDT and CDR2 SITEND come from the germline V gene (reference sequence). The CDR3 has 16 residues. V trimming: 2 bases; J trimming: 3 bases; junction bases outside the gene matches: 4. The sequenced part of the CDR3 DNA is TGTGCCAGCAGTATGACTGGGGGGGCTGGGGCAGAA. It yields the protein CASSMTGGAGAE. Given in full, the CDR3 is CASSMTGGAGAETLYF.

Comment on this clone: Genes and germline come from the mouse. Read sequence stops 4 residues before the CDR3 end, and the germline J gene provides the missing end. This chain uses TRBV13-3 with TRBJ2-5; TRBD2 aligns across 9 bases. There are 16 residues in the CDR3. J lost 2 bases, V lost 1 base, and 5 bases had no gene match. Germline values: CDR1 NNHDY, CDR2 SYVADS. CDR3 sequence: CASSDPGLGIQDTQYF. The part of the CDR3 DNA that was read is TGTGCCAGCAGTGATCCAGGACTGGGGATCCAAGAC.

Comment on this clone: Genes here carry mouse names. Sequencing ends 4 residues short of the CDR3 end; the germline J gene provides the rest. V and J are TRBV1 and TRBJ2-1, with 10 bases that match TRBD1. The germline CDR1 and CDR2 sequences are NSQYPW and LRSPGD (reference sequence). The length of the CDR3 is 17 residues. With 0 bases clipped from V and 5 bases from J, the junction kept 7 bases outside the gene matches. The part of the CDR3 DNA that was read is TGCACCTGCAGTGCAGATCTTGGACAGGGGGACGATGCT. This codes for CTCSADLGQGDDA. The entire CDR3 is CTCSADLGQGDDAEQFF.

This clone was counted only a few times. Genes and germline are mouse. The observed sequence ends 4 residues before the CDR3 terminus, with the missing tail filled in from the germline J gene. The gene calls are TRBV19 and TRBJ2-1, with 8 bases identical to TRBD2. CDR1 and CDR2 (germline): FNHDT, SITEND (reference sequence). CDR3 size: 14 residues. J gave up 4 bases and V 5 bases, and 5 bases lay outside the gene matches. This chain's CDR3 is CASSPLGAYAEQFF. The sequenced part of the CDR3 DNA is TGTGCCAGCAGCCCACTGGGGGCTTATGCT. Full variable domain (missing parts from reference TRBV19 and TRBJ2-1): GGIITQTPKFLIGQEGQKLTLKCQQNFNHDTMYWYRQDSGKGLRLIYYSITENDLQKGDLSEGYDASREKKSSFSLTVTSAQKNEMAVFLCASSPLGAYAEQFFGPGTRLTVL.

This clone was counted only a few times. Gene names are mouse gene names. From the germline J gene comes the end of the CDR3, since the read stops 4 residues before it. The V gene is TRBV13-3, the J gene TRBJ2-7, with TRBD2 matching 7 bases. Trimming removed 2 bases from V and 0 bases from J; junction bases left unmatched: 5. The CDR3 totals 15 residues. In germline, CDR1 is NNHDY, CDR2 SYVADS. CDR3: CASSELGLSSYEQYF. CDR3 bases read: TGTGCCAGCAGTGAACTGGGGTTGAGCTCCTAT.

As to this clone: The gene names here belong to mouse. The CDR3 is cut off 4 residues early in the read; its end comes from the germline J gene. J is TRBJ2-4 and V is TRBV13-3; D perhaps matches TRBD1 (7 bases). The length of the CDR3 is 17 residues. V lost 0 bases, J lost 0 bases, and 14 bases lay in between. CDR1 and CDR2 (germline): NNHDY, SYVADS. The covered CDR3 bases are TGTGCCAGCAGTGATGTGGGGAAGGGGGCAAGTCAAAAC. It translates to CASSDVGKGASQN. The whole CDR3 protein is CASSDVGKGASQNTLYF.

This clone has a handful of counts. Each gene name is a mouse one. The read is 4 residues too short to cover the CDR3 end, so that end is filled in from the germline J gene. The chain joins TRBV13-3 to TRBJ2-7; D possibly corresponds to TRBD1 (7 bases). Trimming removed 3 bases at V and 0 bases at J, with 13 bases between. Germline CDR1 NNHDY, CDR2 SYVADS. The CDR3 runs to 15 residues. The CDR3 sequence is CASSAQGGSSYEQYF. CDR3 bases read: TGTGCCAGCAGTGCCCAGGGGGGAAGCTCCTAT.

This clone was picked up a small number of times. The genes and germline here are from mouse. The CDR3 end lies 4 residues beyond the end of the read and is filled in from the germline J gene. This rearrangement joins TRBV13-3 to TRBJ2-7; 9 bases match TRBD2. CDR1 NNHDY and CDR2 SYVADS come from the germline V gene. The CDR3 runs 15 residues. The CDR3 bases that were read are TGTGCCAGCAGTCACTCGACTGGGGGCCTTTAT. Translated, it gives CASSHSTGGLY. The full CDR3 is CASSHSTGGLYEQYF.